Listed below are T cell receptor beta chains from one sample, sequenced in a study of cytomegalovirus exposure and HLA in healthy donors. Produced via immunoSEQ multiplex PCR; TCRdb's table is partial and in-frame only. This sample has some 100,000 clones; about four fifths occur once, and the top ten carry 1.5% to 2%. Sequencing was carried out using PBMCs. All receptors derive from a woman aged 35 to 49 in good health and CMV-seronegative. The CDR3 runs from the conserved cysteine through the conserved F or W. A D gene is named only where the DNA matches it firmly. Where a row states a size, it is once, few, many or the class of an expanded clone; other rows omit it.

v_gene,d_gene,j_gene,abundance,CDR3nt,CDR3aa
TRBV15,TRBD1,TRBJ2-5,.,TGTGCCACCAGCAGGGACAGGGGACAAGAGACCCAGTACTTC,CATSRDRGQETQYF
TRBV28,.,TRBJ2-7,.,TGTGCCAGCAGTTCAGCCGCGGCAGGGGCCTCCTACGAGCAGTACTTC,CASSSAAAGASYEQYF
TRBV9,TRBD2,TRBJ2-1,.,TGTGCCAGCAGCGTAGGGACTAGCGTTAACAATGAGCAGTTCTTC,CASSVGTSVNNEQFF
TRBV30,.,TRBJ1-5,few,TGTGCCTGGACACAAAACGGCAATCAGCCCCAGCATTTT,CAWTQNGNQPQHF
TRBV28,TRBD1,TRBJ1-2,.,TGTGCCAGCAGTACAAACAGGGGGCCTGTCTATGGCTACACCTTC,CASSTNRGPVYGYTF
TRBV5-6,.,TRBJ1-1,.,TGTGCCAGCAGCCGTCCGGTATCCACTGAAGCTTTCTTT,CASSRPVSTEAFF
TRBV7-9,TRBD1,TRBJ2-7,once,TGTGCCAGCAGCTTAGCAGGACAGGCCTACGAGCAGTACTTC,CASSLAGQAYEQYF
TRBV25-1,TRBD1,TRBJ1-4,.,TGTGCCAGCAGTGAATATGGCAGGGGGAGGGAAAAACTGTTTTTT,CASSEYGRGREKLFF
TRBV11-2,.,TRBJ1-5,.,TGTGCCAGCAGCTTAGGGGGGGTTGGGGACAGCAATCAGCCCCAGCATTTT,CASSLGGVGDSNQPQHF
TRBV9,.,TRBJ1-3,.,TGTGCCAGCAGCCCAGGAGGGGTTTCTGGAAACACCATATATTTT,CASSPGGVSGNTIYF
TRBV10-1,TRBD2,TRBJ2-1,few,TGCGCCAGCAGTGAGTGGACTAGCAACAAGCAGTTCTTC,CASSEWTSNKQFF
TRBV4-1,.,TRBJ1-1,.,TGCGCCAGCAGCCAAGGGAGGGACCCGGGTCGCACTGAAGCTTTCTTT,CASSQGRDPGRTEAFF
TRBV5-1,.,TRBJ1-2,.,TGCGCCAGCAGCTTACAGGACCGAGATGGCTACACCTTC,CASSLQDRDGYTF
TRBV9,TRBD2,TRBJ2-3,once,TGTGCCAGCAGCTTCCGGGGGGGCGGCACAGATACGCAGTATTTT,CASSFRGGGTDTQYF
TRBV27,TRBD2,TRBJ2-1,.,TGTGCCAGCAGTCCCTTAGCGGGAGGCTCCTACAATGAGCAGTTCTTC,CASSPLAGGSYNEQFF
TRBV15,TRBD2,TRBJ2-3,.,TGTGCCACCAGCGCCCAAGGGACTAGCGGGGGTGCAGATACGCAGTATTTT,CATSAQGTSGGADTQYF
TRBV6-1,.,TRBJ1-5,once,TGTGCCAGCAGTGACCTCAATCAGCCCCAGCATTTT,CASSDLNQPQHF
TRBV7-9,.,TRBJ1-1,.,TGTTCCAGCAGCTTTGGGGGAGGGCTTGAAGCTTTCTTT,CSSSFGGGLEAFF
TRBV19,.,TRBJ2-7,.,TGTGCCAGTAGTATGCGAGGAGGGAGTCACCGGCCGGACGAGCAGTACTTC,CASSMRGGSHRPDEQYF
TRBV6-5,.,TRBJ1-5,.,TGTGCCAGCAGTTACTCTTGGGGCATAAATCAGCCCCAGCATTTT,CASSYSWGINQPQHF
TRBV10-3,.,TRBJ2-2,.,TGTGCCATCAGTGCTCAGGGGACCACCGGGGAGCTGTTTTTT,CAISAQGTTGELFF
TRBV29-1,TRBD2,TRBJ2-5,.,TGCAGCGTGCGACTAGCGGGAGTTTTTGAGACCCAGTACTTC,CSVRLAGVFETQYF
TRBV7-2,.,TRBJ2-3,.,TGTGCCAGCAGCATCGCGCCAGGGCAGGATACGCAGTATTTT,CASSIAPGQDTQYF
TRBV29-1,.,TRBJ2-5,.,TGCAGCGTTGACCCGGGGGAGACCCAGTACTTC,CSVDPGETQYF
TRBV30,.,TRBJ1-1,.,TGTGCCTGGGGAAACAGGGCTGAAGCTTTCTTT,CAWGNRAEAFF
TRBV5-1,TRBD1,TRBJ1-4,.,TGCGCCAGCAGCTTGGCGGGGACAGCTAATGAAAAACTGTTTTTT,CASSLAGTANEKLFF
TRBV30,.,TRBJ1-5,.,TGTGCCTGTAGAACTTTCGGGGGGGACCAGCCCCAGCATTTT,CACRTFGGDQPQHF
TRBV7-3,.,TRBJ1-2,.,TGTGCCAGCAGCTTCTCCCGAAGCGAAAGGGGGACGGTGGTCTATGGCTACACCTTC,CASSFSRSERGTVVYGYTF
TRBV6-6,.,TRBJ2-2,.,TGTGCCAGCATACTAGACGGGGAGCTGTTTTTT,CASILDGELFF
TRBV6-1,.,TRBJ1-2,.,TGTGCCAGCAGTGAAGTTTGGGGGCGAAACTATGGCTACACCTTC,CASSEVWGRNYGYTF
TRBV2,TRBD1,TRBJ1-2,.,TGTGCCAGCAGTGGGGGACAGTTCTATGGCTACACCTTC,CASSGGQFYGYTF
TRBV5-1,.,TRBJ1-1,few,TGCGCCAGCAGCTACGGACAGAACACTGAAGCTTTCTTT,CASSYGQNTEAFF
TRBV28,TRBD2,TRBJ2-5,.,TGTGCCAGCAGTTACAATACTAGCGGGAAGTACCAAGAGACCCAGTACTTC,CASSYNTSGKYQETQYF